This T cell receptor (beta chain) was sequenced for a study of PD-1 blockade in mismatch repair-deficient tumors. Study-wide context: All were previously treated, progressing patients with some twelve mismatch repair-deficient cancer types.

This table comes from immunoSEQ multiplex PCR, and its TCRdb copy is limited to in-frame clones, with some not included. The sample yields roughly 80,000 clones, over 70% seen once. As regards this clone: What it recognizes is unknown.

All patients were mismatch repair deficient, assessed by either PCR or immunohistochemistry. Regarding the study as a whole: After pembrolizumab, tumor-resident clones rose rapidly, then generally contracted before radiologic responses.

This sequence originates from an adult with mismatch repair-deficient cancer. Sequencing was performed on peripheral blood, taken 12 weeks after starting pembrolizumab.

CDR3: CASSVGGQGGYEQYF. The CDR3 nucleotides are TGTGCCAGCAGCGTAGGCGGCCAGGGGGGCTACGAGCAGTACTTC. The chain combines TRBV9 with TRBJ2-7; a possible D gene is TRBD1 (7 bases). The V end was cut by 0 bases, the J end by 3 bases, with 13 bases between. The CDR3 extends over 15 amino acids. CDR1 is SGDLS, CDR2 YYNGEE, per germline. The entire variable domain, with the rest obtained from reference TRBV9 and TRBJ2-7, is as follows: DSGVTQTPKHLITATGQRVTLRCSPRSGDLSVYWYQQSLDQGLQFLIQYYNGEERAKGNILERFSAQQFPDLHSELNLSSLELGDSALYFCASSVGGQGGYEQYFGPGTRLTVT.